The clone carrying this T cell receptor beta chain was counted a few times. Separate cDNA molecules received unique molecular identifiers, which the library attached to them. Original analysis: From about 22,000 to 700,000 TCRs were found per sample, with a median of around 96,000. TCRdb processed the RACE reads anew with MiXCR; each CDR3 protein has one entry. These V and J calls derive from TCRdb rather than the authors' analysis. The sample holds 75,000 to 100,000 distinct CDR3 sequences, about 11% seen once. This specimen belongs to a study of human T cells and chemical hapten exposure. Regarding time point: patch test 1, 2 weeks after DPC sensitization. Treatment here: therapeutic diphenylcyclopropenone sensitization with weekly scalp DPC. The receptor comes from an older woman with alopecia areata. Some clones in this sample may be carry-over from other donors' samples. Sequenced material: whole blood, taken in connection with sensitization to the hapten diphenylcyclopropenone (DPC).

The CDR3 spells CSAEGTGGSATNEKLFF. The CDR3 bases are TGCAGCGCCGAGGGGACAGGGGGAAGTGCAACTAATGAAAAACTGTTTTTT. The chain carries TRBV29-1 and TRBJ1-4; 11 bases are a match to TRBD1. Germline V gene sequence: CDR1 SQVTM, CDR2 ANQGSEA. V lost 7 bases to trimming and J lost 0 bases; unmatched junction nucleotides: 10. The CDR3 sequence is 17 residues long. Full variable domain (missing parts from reference TRBV29-1 and TRBJ1-4): SAVISQKPSRDICQRGTSLTIQCQVDSQVTMMFWYRQQPGQSLTLIATANQGSEATYESGFVIDKFPISRPNLTFSTLTVSNMSPEDSSIYLCSAEGTGGSATNEKLFFGSGTQLSVL.